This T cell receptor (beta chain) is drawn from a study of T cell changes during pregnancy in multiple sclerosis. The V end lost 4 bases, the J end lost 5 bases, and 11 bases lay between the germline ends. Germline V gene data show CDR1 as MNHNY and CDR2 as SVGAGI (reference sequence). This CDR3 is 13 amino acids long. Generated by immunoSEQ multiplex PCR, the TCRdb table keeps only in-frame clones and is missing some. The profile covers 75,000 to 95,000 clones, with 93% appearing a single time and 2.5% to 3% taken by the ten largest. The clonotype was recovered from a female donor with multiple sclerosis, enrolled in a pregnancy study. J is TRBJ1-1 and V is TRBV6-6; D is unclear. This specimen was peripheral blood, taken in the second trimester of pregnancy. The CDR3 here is CASSSAAGTEAFF. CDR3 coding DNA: TGTGCCAGCAGTTCCGCGGCGGGGACTGAAGCTTTCTTT.